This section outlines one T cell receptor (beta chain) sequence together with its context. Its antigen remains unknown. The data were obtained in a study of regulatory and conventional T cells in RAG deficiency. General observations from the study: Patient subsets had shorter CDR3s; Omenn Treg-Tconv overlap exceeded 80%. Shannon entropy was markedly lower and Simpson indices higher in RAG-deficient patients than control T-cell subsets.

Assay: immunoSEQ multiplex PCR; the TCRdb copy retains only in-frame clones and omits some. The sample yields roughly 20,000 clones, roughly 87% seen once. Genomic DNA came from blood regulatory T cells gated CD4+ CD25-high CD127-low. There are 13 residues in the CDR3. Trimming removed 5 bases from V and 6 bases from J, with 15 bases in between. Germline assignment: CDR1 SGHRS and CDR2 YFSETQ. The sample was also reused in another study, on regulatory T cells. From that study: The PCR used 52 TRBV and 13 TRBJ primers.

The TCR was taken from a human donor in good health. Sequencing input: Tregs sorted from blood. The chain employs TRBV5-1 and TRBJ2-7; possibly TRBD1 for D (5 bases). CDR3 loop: CASRATGRGEQYF. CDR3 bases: TGCGCCAGCAGGGCCACAGGTAGGGGCGAGCAGTACTTC.